The present entry profiles one T cell receptor beta chain with its context. Its antigen is still unknown. CDR1 is MDHEN, CDR2 SYDVKM, per germline. V shed 9 bases, J shed 4 bases, and the junction held 6 bases outside the gene matches. The CDR3 is 14 residues long. TCRdb's table, derived via immunoSEQ multiplex PCR, lists solely in-frame clones and lacks some. Among tens of thousands of clones listed, around 80% were seen once. The sample originates from a study of radiotherapy plus CTLA-4 blockade in lung cancer. The study, taken as a whole, reports: Some TCR clones had been derived from tumors. These clones expanded in peripheral blood after radiotherapy plus ipilimumab. In blood, early T cell clone dynamics reportedly predicted response best, together with interferon-beta.

This sequence was found in a human donor with non-small cell lung cancer who had a partial response to radiotherapy plus ipilimumab. The material was peripheral blood, obtained from a patient treated with radiotherapy plus ipilimumab. The chain combines TRBV28 with TRBJ2-2; 9 bases match TRBD1. CDR3 DNA sequence: TGTGCCAGTCAACAGGGGGCAAGCACCGGGGAGCTGTTTTTT. It encodes CASQQGASTGELFF.